This T cell receptor beta chain is drawn from a study of identical twins. Notes on this clonotype: Its target is unknown.

Findings of the study overall: Shared out-of-frame alpha sequences (those common to twins) showed excess low generation probability.

Trimming took off 7 bases at V and 5 bases at J, with 18 bases between the two ends. The CDR3 has 14 amino acids. With template switching, a universal primer site was added, and the cDNA carried unique molecular identifiers. One entry per CDR3 protein, called by TCRdb with MiXCR from the 5' RACE reads. This table has roughly 690,000 distinct CDR3 sequences, approximately 21% appearing once. These data were also filed under a second study, of T cells expressing NK-cell markers. This second report adds: Seven sequenced donors out of eight were HCMV-seropositive, one seronegative. In four donors, dominant clonotypes made up roughly 28.3-65% of CD3+CD56-NKG2C+ cells.

Sequenced material: PBMCs. The clonotype comes from a woman aged 18-35 years in good health. V usage is TRBV12-3 or TRBV12-4 and J usage is TRBJ2-7; perhaps TRBD1 as D (6 bases). The CDR3 loop is CASNDGTEGDEQYF. DNA of the CDR3: TGTGCCAGCAACGACGGGACCGAGGGGGACGAGCAGTACTTC.